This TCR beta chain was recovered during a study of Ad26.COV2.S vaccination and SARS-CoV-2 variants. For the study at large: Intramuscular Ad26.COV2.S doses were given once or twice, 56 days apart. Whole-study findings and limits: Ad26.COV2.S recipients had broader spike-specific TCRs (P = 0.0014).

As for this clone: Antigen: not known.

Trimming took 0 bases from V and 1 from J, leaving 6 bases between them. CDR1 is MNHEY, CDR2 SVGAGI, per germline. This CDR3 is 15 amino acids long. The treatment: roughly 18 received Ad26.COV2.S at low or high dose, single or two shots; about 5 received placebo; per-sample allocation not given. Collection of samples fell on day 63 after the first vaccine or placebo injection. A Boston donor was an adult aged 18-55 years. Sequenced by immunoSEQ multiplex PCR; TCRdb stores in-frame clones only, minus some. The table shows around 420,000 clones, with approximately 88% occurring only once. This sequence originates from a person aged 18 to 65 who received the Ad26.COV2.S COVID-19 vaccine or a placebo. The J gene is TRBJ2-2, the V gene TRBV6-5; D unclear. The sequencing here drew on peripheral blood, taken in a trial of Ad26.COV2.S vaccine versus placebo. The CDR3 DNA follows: TGTGCCAGCAGTTACTCGAACAGGAACACCGGGGAGCTGTTTTTT. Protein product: CASSYSNRNTGELFF.